These 15 T cell receptor beta chains originate from one sample sequenced in a study of shared T cell receptors in the human thymus (dated by TCRdb to the early 2020s). Libraries were built with the immunoSEQ multiplex PCR assay. TCRdb took this table from immuneACCESS and kept in-frame rearrangements with V and J called. Such tables lack part of the clones; where checked against another copy, unresolved V genes explain under half of the gap, and the rest is unexplained. Present in this sample are 650,000 to 950,000 clones, around 85% of which were seen just once. The top ten constitute 0.008% to 0.011% of the sample. These data also featured in a second study, about human thymus T cells.

Sequenced input: thymocytes. The receptors come from a girl under three years old with a congenital heart defect. Donor details come from another sample of the same person, matched by shared clones.

V usage is TRBV6-1 and J usage is TRBJ1-2; D is ambiguous. V was trimmed by 0 bases and J by 4 bases, leaving 18 bases between them. CDR1 and CDR2 from the germline V gene are MNHNS and SASEGT. The CDR3 length is 17 residues. The CDR3 loop is CASSEALYLPPPYGYTF. In DNA form, the CDR3 reads TGTGCCAGCAGTGAAGCCCTTTATCTTCCTCCCCCCTATGGCTACACCTTC.

In this sample, this clone turned up a few times. V is TRBV6-1 and J is TRBJ1-2; maybe TRBD1 (6 bases). The CDR3 has 13 amino acids. Germline values: CDR1 MNHNS, CDR2 SASEGT. The ends were cut back, 7 bases at V and 0 bases at J, with 9 bases in the middle. CDR3 nucleotide sequence: TGTGCCAGCACCAGGGGTGCTAACTATGGCTACACCTTC. Its protein product is CASTRGANYGYTF.

The sample holds one count of this clone. V usage is TRBV5-1 and J usage is TRBJ2-3; the match to TRBD1 covers 10 bases. The V gene's germline CDR1 is SGHRS and CDR2 YFSETQ. The V segment lost 3 bases and the J segment 6 bases; nucleotides outside the gene matches: 7. The CDR3 covers 15 residues. For the CDR3, the DNA is TGCGCCAGCAGCTCGGACAGGGGGTTAGGGGATACGCAGTATTTT. Protein product: CASSSDRGLGDTQYF.

The V gene is TRBV7-2, the J gene TRBJ2-5, with 15 bases identical to TRBD2. The germline CDR1 and CDR2 sequences are SGHTA and FQGNSA. The CDR3 contains 21 residues. Trimming removed 0 bases from V and 3 bases from J; junction bases left unmatched: 14. In DNA, the CDR3 is TGTGCCAGCAGCTTAGCTCCTTCCTCGGGACTAGCGGGGGGCCCAAAAGAGACCCAGTACTTC. Translating gives CASSLAPSSGLAGGPKETQYF.

V gene TRBV7-2 combines with J gene TRBJ1-2; D gene unclear. V was clipped by 5 bases and J by 3 bases, with 28 bases between them. The CDR3 spans 19 residues. CDR1 is SGHTA, CDR2 FQGNSA, per germline. The CDR3: CASSPDRDPQQSPYYGYTF. DNA of the CDR3: TGTGCCAGCAGCCCCGACCGGGATCCCCAACAATCCCCGTACTATGGCTACACCTTC.

This chain links TRBV5-4 with TRBJ1-2; 8 nucleotides align to TRBD1. Unmatched junction bases numbered 5, after V lost 2 bases and J lost 8 bases. Looked up from germline, CDR1 is SGHNT and CDR2 is YYREEE (reference sequence). The CDR3 runs to 13 residues. The CDR3 here is CASSFKQGGGYTF. The CDR3 DNA sequence: TGTGCCAGCAGCTTCAAACAGGGGGGCGGCTACACCTTC.

The V call is TRBV7-2, the J call TRBJ1-1; weak D call: TRBD1 (5 bases). Germline loops: CDR1 SGHTA, CDR2 FQGNSA. The V and J ends lost 2 bases and 4 bases respectively, with 8 bases between them. This CDR3 has 13 residues. The CDR3 sequence: CASSLTGVTEAFF. The CDR3 DNA follows: TGTGCCAGCAGCTTAACGGGGGTCACTGAAGCTTTCTTT.

The chain links TRBV27 to TRBJ1-5, with D perhaps matching TRBD1 (5 bases). This CDR3 comprises 15 residues. The V end lost 6 bases, the J end lost 3 bases, and 15 bases lay between the germline ends. Germline V gene data show CDR1 as MNHEY and CDR2 as SMNVEV (reference sequence). CDR3 in DNA: TGTGCCAGCAGGGGAGGTCAGGGTTTCAATCAGCCCCAGCATTTT. Translation gives CASRGGQGFNQPQHF.

The gene calls are TRBV2 and TRBJ1-1; TRBD1 matches at 11 bases. With V trimmed by 6 bases and J by 7 bases, 16 bases remained unmatched. The CDR3 covers 17 residues. Germline V CDR1 and CDR2: SNHLY, FYNNEI. This CDR3 reads CASRGGGTGGLRVEAFF. Here the CDR3 DNA reads TGTGCCAGCAGGGGCGGTGGGACAGGGGGACTTCGAGTTGAAGCTTTCTTT. The full variable domain, with the rest looked up from reference TRBV2 and TRBJ1-1, is EPEVTQTPSHQVTQMGQEVILRCVPISNHLYFYWYRQILGQKVEFLVSFYNNEISEKSEIFDDQFSVERPDGSNFTLKIRSTKLEDSAMYFCASRGGGTGGLRVEAFFGQGTRLTVV.

J is TRBJ1-3 and V is TRBV30; 7 bases agree with TRBD1. With V trimmed by 4 bases and J by 3 bases, 9 bases remained unmatched. There are 15 residues in the CDR3. Germline-derived CDR1 and CDR2 are GTSNPN and SVGIG (reference sequence). In DNA, the CDR3 is TGTGCCTGGACTTGTACCGGGACAGATGGAAACACCATATATTTT. Amino acids: CAWTCTGTDGNTIYF.

The sample holds a few counts of this clone. The CDR3 DNA reads as TGTGCCAGCAGCCACGACTCAAACTATGGCTACACCTTC. Its protein is CASSHDSNYGYTF. The gene calls are TRBV5-5 and TRBJ1-2; no definite D call. Germline CDR1 and CDR2: SGHKS and YYEKEE (reference sequence). This CDR3 comprises 13 residues. The V end lost 4 bases, the J end lost 2 bases, and 9 bases lay between the germline ends.

The V gene is TRBV5-1, the J gene TRBJ1-2; 9 bases align to TRBD1. V was pared by 4 bases and J by 0 bases, with 16 bases of the junction left unmatched. The CDR3 contains 19 residues. Germline CDR1 SGHRS, CDR2 YFSETQ. In DNA, the CDR3 is TGCGCCAGCAGCCTACAGTCTTGGGACAGGGCTGATGCTAACTATGGCTACACCTTC. The encoded protein is CASSLQSWDRADANYGYTF.

This chain connects TRBV6-6 to TRBJ1-2; perhaps TRBD1 as D (5 bases). The CDR3 length is 15 residues. CDR1 is MNHNY, CDR2 SVGAGI, per germline (reference sequence). The V end was cut by 5 bases, the J end by 4 bases, with 17 bases between. Written as DNA, the CDR3 is TGTGCCAGCAGTCCGAACTCCGGGCAGGGCTATGGCTACACCTTC. Residues: CASSPNSGQGYGYTF.

The V gene is TRBV7-4, the J gene TRBJ1-1; weak D call: TRBD1 (6 bases). Trimming removed 2 bases at V and 3 bases at J, with 16 bases between. Looked up from germline, CDR1 is SGHVT and CDR2 is SQSDAQ. The CDR3 totals 16 residues. The CDR3 region has the DNA TGTGCCAGCAGCTTAAGGGGGTGGAGAAGGGACACTGAAGCTTTCTTT. It translates to CASSLRGWRRDTEAFF. Full variable domain (missing parts from reference TRBV7-4 and TRBJ1-1): GAGVSQSPRYKVAKRGRDVALRCDSISGHVTLYWYRQTLGQGSEVLTYSQSDAQRDKSGRPSGRFSAERPERSVSTLKIQRTEQGDSAVYLCASSLRGWRRDTEAFFGQGTRLTVV.

The chain is built from TRBV11-2 and TRBJ1-5; no reliable D call. Germline CDR1 is SGHAT and CDR2 is FQNNGV. The CDR3 contains 13 residues. Trimming pared 5 bases from V and 6 bases from J, leaving 11 bases between. DNA for the CDR3: TGTGCCAGCAGCCAGGTTGTGGGTCAGCCCCAGCATTTT. It codes for CASSQVVGQPQHF.